The 21 T cell receptor beta chains below were found in one sample sequenced in a study of blood T cells in healthy people across ages. Next came a second PCR, run for about 7 to 12 cycles, which used a sample-barcoded 5' primer along with a J-beta primer mix. TCRdb reanalysed the 5' RACE reads using MiXCR and keeps one entry per CDR3 protein. Of approximately 1,700,000 distinct CDR3 sequences listed, 39% were seen once; the top ten hold about 21%. The sequenced material came from blood. These TCRs come from a human donor in good health.

In this sample, this clonotype turned up once. The V and J genes are TRBV10-3 and TRBJ1-6, with D uncertain. Trimming took 6 bases from V and 0 from J, leaving 12 bases between them. Germline CDR1 is ENHRY and CDR2 is SYGVKD. The CDR3 contains 16 residues. The CDR3 sequence is CAISSDPSSYNSPLHF. CDR3 in DNA: TGTGCCATCAGCTCCGATCCCAGCTCCTATAATTCACCCCTCCACTTT.

This clonotype was seen a few times. This sequence joins TRBV12-3 or TRBV12-4 and TRBJ1-5; no reliable D call. The CDR3 consists of 14 residues. Trimming shortened V by 2 bases and J by 3 bases, and 8 bases separated the two germline ends. As DNA, the CDR3 is TGTGCCAGCAGTTTACGACGGATCAATCAGCCCCAGCATTTT. Protein sequence: CASSLRRINQPQHF.

The CDR3 DNA reads as TGTGCCAGCAGTAGGGGTCCGGGACGCGGAGGGAATGAGCAGTTCTTC. This gives the protein CASSRGPGRGGNEQFF. V is TRBV12-3 or TRBV12-4 and J is TRBJ2-1; weak D call: TRBD2 (6 bases). This CDR3 comprises 16 residues. Trimming stripped 5 bases from V and 7 bases from J, with 21 bases between.

The chain joins TRBV4-1 to TRBJ1-5; the D is unclear. The CDR3 runs to 15 residues. Trimming shortened V by 0 bases and J by 6 bases, and 12 bases separated the two germline ends. In germline, CDR1 is MGHRA, CDR2 YSYEKL. The CDR3 DNA follows: TGCGCCAGCAGCCAAGATTCGCCAGCTTCTCAGCCCCAGCATTTT. Amino acid sequence: CASSQDSPASQPQHF.

The chain is built from TRBV7-9 and TRBJ2-3; no definite D call. The germline CDR1 and CDR2 sequences are SEHNR and FQNEAQ (reference sequence). The CDR3 has 15 residues. V gave up 1 base and J gave up 2 bases, with 10 bases separating them. The CDR3: CASSLVLTNTDTQYF. In DNA form, the CDR3 reads TGTGCCAGCAGCTTAGTCCTAACCAACACAGATACGCAGTATTTT.

Points on this clonotype: The junction departs from the called germline gene at one end, perhaps through a read error. The J gene is TRBJ2-1, the V gene TRBV12-3 or TRBV12-4; TRBD2 is a possible D gene (6 bases). The CDR3 is 15 residues long. CDR3 loop: CASRNSGGFYNEQFF. The DNA for the CDR3 is TGTGCCAGCAGAAACTCCGGGGGATTCTACAATGAACAGTTCTTC.

The V call is TRBV12-3 or TRBV12-4, the J call TRBJ2-3; D not resolved. There are 14 residues in the CDR3. The V end lost 2 bases, the J end lost 2 bases, and 8 bases lay between the germline ends. The CDR3 here is CASSLLVVTDTQYF. CDR3 sequence (DNA): TGTGCCAGCAGTTTATTAGTGGTCACAGATACGCAGTATTTT.

This chain connects TRBV20-1 to TRBJ2-1; D is possibly TRBD1 (5 bases). Per germline, CDR1 DFQATT and CDR2 SNEGSKA (reference sequence). Between the trimmed V and J ends, which lost 2 bases and 6 bases, there was a span of 11 bases. The CDR3 runs to 13 residues. The CDR3 sequence: CSARFGRVNEQFF. CDR3 DNA sequence: TGCAGTGCTAGATTCGGCAGGGTCAATGAGCAGTTCTTC.

This clonotype was observed at least ten times. The CDR3 DNA reads as TGTGCCAGCAGTTACTCGAATAGCATACTCCCTGGGGCCAACGTCCTGACTTTC. This sequence encodes CASSYSNSILPGANVLTF. The chain carries TRBV6-5 and TRBJ2-6; D remains ambiguous. V was trimmed by 0 bases and J by 2 bases, leaving 14 bases between them. This CDR3 contains 18 residues. CDR1 and CDR2 (germline): MNHEY, SVGAGI.

The genes are TRBV20-1 and TRBJ2-5; D is possibly TRBD1 or TRBD2 (5 bases each). This CDR3 comprises 13 residues. The V gene's germline CDR1 is DFQATT and CDR2 SNEGSKA (reference sequence). V lost 3 bases and J lost 7, with 15 bases in between. The CDR3 DNA reads TGCAGTGCTAGTAAGAGGGGTCCAGGGACCCAGTACTTC. It is translated as CSASKRGPGTQYF.

The genes are TRBV7-2 and TRBJ2-1, with 7 bases matching TRBD1. CDR1 is SGHTA, CDR2 FQGNSA, per germline. The CDR3 has 16 amino acids. With V trimmed by 1 base and J by 4 bases, 7 bases remained unmatched. The CDR3 DNA sequence: TGTGCCAGCAGCTTAGAACAGGGCAGGGGGTACAATGAGCAGTTCTTC. Translated: CASSLEQGRGYNEQFF.

This clonotype was counted a few times. This chain uses TRBV29-1 with TRBJ2-3, with D possibly being TRBD1 or TRBD2 (5 bases each). Per germline, CDR1 SQVTM and CDR2 ANQGSEA. V was clipped by 2 bases and J by 1 base, with 13 bases between them. CDR3 length: 15 amino acids. This CDR3 is CSVEFRGDGTDTQYF. CDR3 coding DNA: TGCAGCGTTGAATTCAGAGGGGACGGCACAGATACGCAGTATTTT.

This sequence joins TRBV15 and TRBJ2-5, with 8 nucleotides matching TRBD1. The V segment lost 0 bases and the J segment 11 bases; nucleotides outside the gene matches: 17. The CDR3 contains 17 residues. Looked up from germline, CDR1 is LNHNV and CDR2 is YYDKDF (reference sequence). CDR3 DNA sequence: TGTGCCACCAGCAGAGATCGCGGGCAGGGGGCCTATAGGGAGCAGTACTTC. Protein sequence: CATSRDRGQGAYREQYF.

This clonotype was picked up one time. The chain carries TRBV5-1 and TRBJ2-2, with D perhaps assigned TRBD1 or TRBD2 (5 bases each). Germline V gene lookup returns CDR1 SGHRS and CDR2 YFSETQ. The CDR3 contains 16 residues. Trimming cost V 4 bases and J 0 bases, with 13 bases left between them. CDR3: CASSGTGTANTGELFF. In DNA form, the CDR3 reads TGCGCCAGCAGCGGGACCGGGACGGCGAACACCGGGGAGCTGTTTTTT.

The chain has TRBV20-1 and TRBJ1-6; possible D gene TRBD1, 5 bases. Germline values: CDR1 DFQATT, CDR2 SNEGSKA (reference sequence). CDR3 length: 13 residues. Trimming removed 1 base from V and 8 bases from J, with 9 bases in between. The CDR3 here is CSARAGRDSPLHF. The CDR3 DNA reads as TGCAGTGCTAGAGCAGGGAGGGATTCACCCCTCCACTTT.

With regard to this clonotype: The junction departs from the called germline gene at one end, perhaps through a read error. The chain recombines TRBV6-5 with TRBJ2-1, with D maybe TRBD1 (6 bases). There are 17 residues in the CDR3. The germline V gene encodes CDR1 MNHEY and CDR2 SVGAGI. The CDR3 region has the DNA TGTGTCAGCAGTTCCCATTTTACAGGGAGCTCCTACAATGAGCAGTTCTTC. Amino acid sequence: CVSSSHFTGSSYNEQFF.

The rearrangement links TRBV7-3 to TRBJ1-1, with D possibly matching TRBD1 (5 bases). The V end lost 7 bases, the J end lost 1 base, and 10 bases lay between the germline ends. The CDR3 length is 13 residues. Germline assignment: CDR1 SGHTA and CDR2 FQGTGA. CDR3 coding DNA: TGTGCCAGCAACGCCACAGGGAACACTGAAGCTTTCTTT. Amino acid sequence: CASNATGNTEAFF. Full variable domain (remainder filled in from reference TRBV7-3 and TRBJ1-1): GAGVSQTPSNKVTEKGKYVELRCDPISGHTALYWYRQSLGQGPEFLIYFQGTGAADDSGLPNDRFFAVRPEGSVSTLKIQRTERGDSAVYLCASNATGNTEAFFGQGTRLTVV.

The chain joins TRBV12-3 or TRBV12-4 to TRBJ1-1; the D is unclear. Trimming took 5 bases from V and 4 from J, leaving 11 bases between them. The CDR3 is made up of 13 amino acids. For the CDR3, the DNA is TGTGCCAGCAGTACGAAATGGGGCACTGAAGCTTTCTTT. Amino acid sequence: CASSTKWGTEAFF.

This rearrangement joins TRBV3-1 to TRBJ1-1; TRBD1 might be the D (6 bases). Germline CDR1 reads LGHDT; CDR2 reads YNNKEL (reference sequence). This CDR3 comprises 15 residues. Deletions cut 1 base from V and 3 bases from J, with 12 bases between. The CDR3 region has the DNA TGTGCCAGCAGCCAAGGCTCGGCAGGGGACACTGAAGCTTTCTTT. This gives the protein CASSQGSAGDTEAFF.

The rearrangement joins TRBV9 to TRBJ1-6; D may be TRBD1 (5 bases). CDR1 is SGDLS, CDR2 YYNGEE, per germline. Trimming took off 4 bases at V and 6 bases at J, with 14 bases between the two ends. CDR3 length: 15 residues. CDR3 amino acids: CASSSRMGGNSPLHF. The CDR3 nucleotides are TGTGCCAGCAGCTCCCGGATGGGGGGTAATTCACCCCTCCACTTT.

This clonotype showed up just a few times. The J gene is TRBJ2-7, the V gene TRBV29-1, with 9 bases aligning to TRBD2. CDR1 and CDR2 from the germline V gene are SQVTM and ANQGSEA. The CDR3 runs to 17 residues. V was pared by 1 base and J by 0 bases, with 10 bases of the junction left unmatched. CDR3 in amino acids: CSVEASAGGLYSYEQYF. The CDR3 nucleotides read TGCAGCGTTGAAGCATCAGCGGGGGGCCTCTACTCCTACGAGCAGTACTTC.